Below, 9 T cell receptor beta chains from the same sample are listed, as sequenced in a study of radiotherapy plus CTLA-4 blockade in lung cancer. Assay used: immunoSEQ multiplex PCR; TCRdb lists only in-frame clones, some missing. The table includes 35,000 to 40,000 clones, just over 85% detected once. The sample in question was peripheral blood, obtained from a patient treated with radiotherapy plus ipilimumab. All receptors come from a human donor with non-small cell lung cancer whose response to radiotherapy plus ipilimumab could not be evaluated.

This chain connects TRBV19 to TRBJ2-1, with D possibly matching TRBD2 (5 bases). Germline V gene lookup returns CDR1 LNHDA and CDR2 SQIVND (reference sequence). This CDR3 has 14 residues. Trimming cost V 3 bases and J 9 bases, with 15 bases left between them. CDR3 nucleotides: TGTGCCAGTAGTATCCCAACCGCGGGCGGTGAGCAGTTCTTC. Translated, it gives CASSIPTAGGEQFF. The complete variable domain, with remaining parts taken from reference TRBV19 and TRBJ2-1, reads DGGITQSPKYLFRKEGQNVTLSCEQNLNHDAMYWYRQDPGQGLRLIYYSQIVNDFQKGDIAEGYSVSREKKESFPLTVTSAQKNPTAFYLCASSIPTAGGEQFFGPGTRLTVL.

V gene TRBV5-1 combines with J gene TRBJ2-5, with D perhaps matching TRBD2 (5 bases). Germline V gives CDR1 SGHRS, CDR2 YFSETQ. The V and J ends lost 1 base and 0 bases respectively, with 10 bases between them. There are 15 residues in the CDR3. The CDR3 is CASSLRPGNQETQYF. In nucleotides, the CDR3 is TGCGCCAGCAGCTTGCGTCCGGGGAACCAAGAGACCCAGTACTTC.

The CDR3 DNA reads TGCGCCAGCAGCCAGACCGACAGGGGCAATCAGCCCCAGCATTTT. Translated, it gives CASSQTDRGNQPQHF. The rearrangement joins TRBV4-1 to TRBJ1-5; 7 positions agree with TRBD1. After removal of 3 bases from V and 2 bases from J, the junction contained 4 bases not matched to a gene. The germline CDR1 and CDR2 sequences are MGHRA and YSYEKL. The CDR3 extends over 15 amino acids.

This clone has more than one count but fewer than ten. The chain combines TRBV28 with TRBJ2-7, with 7 bases lining up with TRBD1. The CDR3 is made up of 16 amino acids. Per the germline V gene, CDR1 is MDHEN and CDR2 is SYDVKM. The V gene end was trimmed by 3 bases and the J gene end by 2 bases; junction bases not matched to a gene: 10. The CDR3 DNA reads as TGTGCCAGCAGTTTCCATACAGGGGAAGGGGCCTACGAGCAGTACTTC. It codes for CASSFHTGEGAYEQYF.

This chain joins TRBV7-3 and TRBJ2-1, with D tentatively TRBD1 (6 bases). The CDR3 contains 14 residues. Trimming took off 0 bases at V and 12 bases at J, with 15 bases between the two ends. In germline, CDR1 is SGHTA, CDR2 FQGTGA. CDR3 loop: CASSLTGQGRTQFF. The DNA of the CDR3 is TGTGCCAGCAGCTTAACTGGGCAGGGGAGAACGCAGTTCTTC. Full variable domain (outside the CDR3, taken from reference TRBV7-3 and TRBJ2-1): GAGVSQTPSNKVTEKGKYVELRCDPISGHTALYWYRQSLGQGPEFLIYFQGTGAADDSGLPNDRFFAVRPEGSVSTLKIQRTERGDSAVYLCASSLTGQGRTQFFGPGTRLTVL.

CDR3 sequence: CASSFGYGGVTGELFF. In DNA form, the CDR3 reads TGTGCCAGCAGCTTTGGATACGGGGGGGTCACCGGGGAGCTGTTTTTT. The chain has TRBV7-9 and TRBJ2-2; TRBD2 matches 8 bases. V was pared by 3 bases and J by 4 bases, with 7 bases of the junction left unmatched. This CDR3 is 16 amino acids long. Germline loops: CDR1 SEHNR, CDR2 FQNEAQ (reference sequence).

This chain joins TRBV6-1 and TRBJ2-1, with D perhaps TRBD2 (5 bases). V dropped 2 bases and J dropped 0 bases, with 11 bases sitting between them. The CDR3 covers 16 residues. Per the germline V gene, CDR1 is MNHNS and CDR2 is SASEGT. The CDR3, as DNA: TGTGCCAGCAGTGAAAAGGCTAGCAGCTCCTACAATGAGCAGTTCTTC. Translation: CASSEKASSSYNEQFF.

The chain recombines TRBV23-1 with TRBJ1-4; 7 bases are a match to TRBD1. TRBV23-1 is flagged as an ORF with uncertain function. The CDR3 contains 19 residues. Trimming at V came to 0 bases and at J to 6 bases, leaving 16 bases not matched to a gene. CDR3 region: CASSQSSPPNRGRDEKLFF. The CDR3 DNA reads TGCGCCAGCAGTCAATCTTCCCCCCCAAACAGGGGACGGGATGAAAAACTGTTTTTT.

There are a few counts of this clone. V is TRBV29-1 and J is TRBJ1-1; 9 bases are shared with TRBD1. The V gene end was trimmed by 3 bases and the J gene end by 4 bases; junction bases not matched to a gene: 6. This CDR3 region has 14 residues. The V gene's germline CDR1 is SQVTM and CDR2 ANQGSEA. The CDR3 nucleotides are TGCAGCGTTGAGAGGGGACAGGGCTCCACTGAAGCTTTCTTT. Residues: CSVERGQGSTEAFF.